This TCR beta chain derives from a study of T-cell memory formation after mild COVID-19. Study-wide context: TCR clustering was largely donor specific. Broader study findings: Clones shrinking from day 15 to 85 showed even CD4/CD8 mixes; later expanders tilted CD4+. Second-wave clones that peaked on day 37 lacked confirmed SARS-CoV-2 specificity. Some clones that responded were present in memory (sampled pre-infection), which suggests cross-reactive memory joined.

TCRdb called the 5' RACE reads again in MiXCR, with one record for every CDR3 protein. The sample lists some 440,000 distinct CDR3 sequences; 20% to 25% were seen once. A note on this clonotype: Antigen: not known.

V shed 6 bases, J shed 3 bases, and the junction held 19 bases outside the gene matches. In germline, CDR1 is DFQATT, CDR2 SNEGSKA (reference sequence). This CDR3 region has 17 residues. Specimen: PBMCs or a T cell subset sorted from them (not recorded which). This chain connects TRBV20-1 to TRBJ1-2; TRBD1 agrees at 7 bases. The origin of this receptor is an adult woman who had mild COVID-19 (a few samples of this study predate the infection). Cell type and time point are not known. The CDR3 bases are TGCAGTGCCGTAGTCGATGGGACAGTAACTTGGGACTATGGCTACACCTTC. It specifies CSAVVDGTVTWDYGYTF.